These T cell receptor beta chains were read from a single sample in a study of regulatory T cells in long-lasting Graves disease. From the multiplex PCR reads, TCRdb called clonotypes with MiXCR, one entry per CDR3 protein. The table includes 550,000 or so distinct CDR3 sequences, about 12% detected once. This sample was shared with a second study, whose subject was T cells in Graves' hyperthyroidism and ophthalmopathy.

This specimen consisted of peripheral blood mononuclear cells (PBMCs), obtained at new diagnosis, from a patient treated with antithyroid drugs. Source of these receptors: a young woman with Graves disease. The CDR3 runs from the conserved cysteine through the conserved F or W. The order of the fields is clone size, D gene, CDR3 length, V gene, J gene, CDR3 DNA, CDR3 protein. D genes are given only for firm matches. Rows give clone size only sometimes, using once, few, many, or a class for an expanded clone.

>many|NA|16|TRBV13|TRBJ1-1
TGTGCCAGCAGCTTGATGTGGACAGAAGTGAACACTGAAGCTTTCTTT
CASSLMWTEVNTEAFF
>many|NA|16|TRBV20-1|TRBJ1-2
TGCAGTGCTAGAGTTAGTCGGAGGCCGGCGTCCCATGGCTACACCTTC
CSARVSRRPASHGYTF
>NA|NA|15|TRBV25-1|TRBJ2-3
TGTGCCAGCAGTGGCGACAGAACTAGCACAGATACGCAGTATTTT
CASSGDRTSTDTQYF
>NA|TRBD1|14|TRBV27|TRBJ2-7
TGTGCCAGCAGCGGAAGACAGGGTGTCGACGAGCAGTACTTC
CASSGRQGVDEQYF
>NA|NA|12|TRBV20-1|TRBJ1-6
TGCAGTGCTCAAAGGGGAGATTCACCCCTCCACTTT
CSAQRGDSPLHF
>NA|TRBD1|13|TRBV6-1|TRBJ1-5
TGTGCCTGCAGGGGACAGAACAATCAGCCCCAGCATTTT
CACRGQNNQPQHF
>many|TRBD2|17|TRBV28|TRBJ2-2
TGTGCCAGCAGTTCCGGGACTAGCGTCCCCCAGGGCGGGGAGCTGTTTTTT
CASSSGTSVPQGGELFF
>many|TRBD2|16|TRBV7-9|TRBJ2-2
TGTGCCAGCAGCCCCGGACTAGCGGTGAACACCGGGGAGCTGTTTTTT
CASSPGLAVNTGELFF
>NA|NA|17|TRBV15|TRBJ2-2
TGTGCCACCAGCAGAGGCATTAGGACAATAAACACCGGGGAGCTGTTTTTT
CATSRGIRTINTGELFF
>many|NA|16|TRBV24-1|TRBJ2-3
TGTGCCACCAGTGAGCCCGGGGCAGGACCCACAGATACGCAGTATTTT
CATSEPGAGPTDTQYF
>NA|NA|16|TRBV6-1|TRBJ1-2
TGTGCCAGCAGTGAAGGACTTCTTGGAGGGAATTATGGCTACACCTTC
CASSEGLLGGNYGYTF
>few|NA|15|TRBV6-1|TRBJ1-4
TGTGCCAGCAGTCGGAAGAAACCAACTAATGAAAAACTGTTTTTT
CASSRKKPTNEKLFF
>many|NA|14|TRBV6-5|TRBJ1-1
TGTGCCAGCAGTTACTCGAACGGGTTCACTGAAGCTTTCTTT
CASSYSNGFTEAFF
>many|TRBD2|15|TRBV7-2|TRBJ2-7
TGTGCCAGCAGCCAGGGACTAGCGGGAAACTACGAGCAGTACTTC
CASSQGLAGNYEQYF
>NA|TRBD2|15|TRBV20-1|TRBJ2-7
TGCAGTGTTCCCCCACGGGGAAGCGGGAGCTCCGAGCAGTACTTC
CSVPPRGSGSSEQYF
>NA|TRBD1|15|TRBV2|TRBJ2-3
TGTGCCAGCGGAACCGGGACAGGGGGCATAGATACGCAGTATTTT
CASGTGTGGIDTQYF
>many|NA|15|TRBV9|TRBJ2-2
TGTGCCAGCAGCGTAGGTTGGACACGGACCGGGGAGCTGTTTTTT
CASSVGWTRTGELFF
>NA|TRBD2|14|TRBV28|TRBJ2-7
TGTGCCAGCAGTGACCCTAGCGGGACCTACGAGCAGTACTTC
CASSDPSGTYEQYF
>many|NA|18|TRBV27|TRBJ1-1
TGTGCCAGCAGTTTCCTTAACCCTGCGACAGCCCTTGGAACTGAAGCTTTCTTT
CASSFLNPATALGTEAFF
>few|NA|13|TRBV7-6|TRBJ1-1
TGTGCCAGCAGCTCTGGTCCGGACACTGAAGCTTTCTTT
CASSSGPDTEAFF
>NA|TRBD2|17|TRBV6-1|TRBJ2-2
TGTGCCAGCAGGGATTTTATAGCGGGAGACTTCACCGGGGAGCTGTTTTTT
CASRDFIAGDFTGELFF
>many|NA|16|TRBV4-1|TRBJ2-7
TGCGCCAGCAGCCCATCCTGGACAGACAGAAACGTGGAGCAGTACTTC
CASSPSWTDRNVEQYF
>few|TRBD1|14|TRBV6-1|TRBJ1-6
TGTGCCAGCAACCCGACAGGGCGGGAGTCACCCCTCCACTTT
CASNPTGRESPLHF
>many|NA|15|TRBV5-6|TRBJ1-4
TGTGCCAGCAGCTTGGAAGCAGGGTCTAATGAAAAACTGTTTTTT
CASSLEAGSNEKLFF
>many|NA|14|TRBV12-3/TRBV12-4|TRBJ2-5
TGTGCCAGCAGTTTAGCGTCGCGGGGCGGGACCCAGTACTTC
CASSLASRGGTQYF
>NA|NA|13|TRBV20-1|TRBJ2-5
TGCAGTGCTAGGTCGGACAAAGGGGAGACCCAGTACTTC
CSARSDKGETQYF
>many|NA|13|TRBV28|TRBJ2-1
TGTGCCAGCATCGCGATAGGTCGTTATGAGCAGTTCTTC
CASIAIGRYEQFF
>NA|TRBD1|14|TRBV5-1|TRBJ1-2
TGCGCCAGCAGCCGGGACAGGGGAGTGGATGGCTACACCTTC
CASSRDRGVDGYTF
>NA|TRBD1|16|TRBV6-2/TRBV6-3|TRBJ2-7
TGTGCCAGCAGTTCTCGACCGGGACAGGGTTTATCCGAGCAGTACTTC
CASSSRPGQGLSEQYF
>many|NA|15|TRBV5-6|TRBJ1-3
TGTGCCAGCAGCCGGACAGTGAGCTCTGGAAACACCATATATTTT
CASSRTVSSGNTIYF
>NA|TRBD1|13|TRBV30|TRBJ1-4
TGTGCCTGGGTGGGACAGGGCCGCGGGAAACCGTTTTTT
CAWVGQGRGKPFF
>many|NA|14|TRBV28|TRBJ1-2
TGTGCCAGCAGTTACACAGGGAGAGACTATGGCTACACCTTC
CASSYTGRDYGYTF
>NA|NA|16|TRBV7-2|TRBJ1-6
TGTGCCAGCTCATCAGTCTCCGGGAATTATAATTCACCCCTCCACTTT
CASSSVSGNYNSPLHF
>many|NA|13|TRBV29-1|TRBJ2-3
TGCAGCGCCCCCCTAGGGCACACAGATACGCAGTATTTT
CSAPLGHTDTQYF
>many|NA|17|TRBV5-5|TRBJ2-7
TGTGCCAGCAGCTTGAGTAACCGGGACACCTACTCCTACGAGCAGTACTTC
CASSLSNRDTYSYEQYF
>few|NA|16|TRBV6-5|TRBJ2-7
TGTGCCAGCAGTTACCCCCCCCCGGCCGGGGCCCACGAGCAGTACTTC
CASSYPPPAGAHEQYF
>few|TRBD2|16|TRBV3-1|TRBJ2-1
TGTGCCAGCAGCCCTTGGGGACTAGCGGGAGGTGATGAGCAGTTCTTC
CASSPWGLAGGDEQFF
>many|NA|15|TRBV15|TRBJ2-1
TGTGCCACTTCTCCTAGCGAAGGGTGGGGGAATGAGCAGTTCTTC
CATSPSEGWGNEQFF
>few|TRBD2|18|TRBV5-1|TRBJ2-2
TGTGCCAGCAGCTTGAGGGTGTTAGCGGGAGGTCACGCCGGGGAGCTGTTTTTT
CASSLRVLAGGHAGELFF
>many|TRBD2|16|TRBV20-1|TRBJ2-1
TGCAGTGCTACGTACGGACTAGCAGGCTCCTACAATGAGCAGTTCTTC
CSATYGLAGSYNEQFF
>once|TRBD2|14|TRBV12-3/TRBV12-4|TRBJ2-7
TGTGCCAGCAGTAGGCTAGCGGGATACTACGAGCAGTACTTC
CASSRLAGYYEQYF
>many|TRBD1|16|TRBV19|TRBJ2-7
TGTGCCAGTAGTACTACCGGGACAGGGTGGATCTACGAGCAGTACTTC
CASSTTGTGWIYEQYF
>many|NA|17|TRBV7-9|TRBJ2-1
TGTGCCAGCAGCTTACTTCCCCACCCCAACTCCTACAATGAGCAGTTCTTC
CASSLLPHPNSYNEQFF
>many|NA|12|TRBV12-3/TRBV12-4|TRBJ1-2
TGTGCCAGCAGTTTCGAAGTGGGTGGCTACACCTTC
CASSFEVGGYTF
>many|NA|15|TRBV7-9|TRBJ2-5
TGTGCCAGCAGCTTTCTCCAGGGGATCCAAGAGACCCAGTACTTC
CASSFLQGIQETQYF